This is a list of T cell receptor beta chains from one sample in a study of identical twins. TCRdb re-called the 5' RACE reads through MiXCR, storing one row per CDR3 protein. Here the sample spans 640,000 or so distinct CDR3 sequences, less than 7% being singletons. The sample consisted of naive T cells sorted from blood. The receptors shown here come from a man younger than 35 in good health. Each CDR3 is given with its conserved first and last residue. Fields, in order: V gene, D gene, J gene, clone size, CDR3 protein, CDR3 DNA. D genes are given only for firm matches. Clone size, where shown, is once, few, many, or a class for clones that have expanded.

TRBV30	-	TRBJ1-5	-	CAWSFPGGSNQPQHF	TGTGCCTGGAGTTTTCCCGGGGGGAGCAATCAGCCCCAGCATTTT
TRBV24-1	TRBD1	TRBJ2-7	once	CATSDVPILWTGTYEQYF	TGTGCCACCAGTGACGTTCCCATCTTATGGACAGGTACCTACGAGCAGTACTTC
TRBV13	-	TRBJ2-1	many	CASVLRSNSYNEQFF	TGTGCCAGCGTGCTAAGGAGTAACTCCTACAATGAGCAGTTCTTC
TRBV29-1	-	TRBJ2-2	many	CSVREGSDGELFF	TGCAGCGTTCGTGAGGGCTCGGACGGGGAGCTGTTTTTT
TRBV7-2	-	TRBJ1-1	many	CASSPVPMNTEAFF	TGTGCCAGCAGCCCGGTACCTATGAACACTGAAGCTTTCTTT
TRBV12-3/TRBV12-4	TRBD1	TRBJ1-2	few	CASNFPRQGKNYGYTF	TGTGCCAGCAACTTCCCCCGACAGGGAAAGAACTATGGCTACACCTTC
TRBV29-1	-	TRBJ1-5	many	CSAVSGAGQPQHF	TGCAGCGCTGTTTCAGGGGCCGGTCAGCCCCAGCATTTT
TRBV12-3/TRBV12-4	TRBD1	TRBJ2-5	few	CASRKGTVTGETQYF	TGTGCCAGCAGGAAAGGGACAGTTACGGGGGAGACCCAGTACTTC
TRBV29-1	-	TRBJ1-1	many	CSVDGQGGTEAFF	TGCAGCGTTGATGGGCAGGGTGGGACTGAAGCTTTCTTT
TRBV7-2	-	TRBJ2-2	many	CASSLVHFDGELFF	TGTGCCAGCAGCTTAGTACATTTTGACGGGGAGCTGTTTTTT
TRBV5-1	TRBD2	TRBJ2-2	-	CASSVGLAGNTGELFF	TGCGCCAGCAGCGTGGGACTAGCGGGGAACACCGGGGAGCTGTTTTTT
TRBV5-1	-	TRBJ1-3	few	CASSLEGTSTIYF	TGCGCCAGCAGCTTGGAAGGCACGAGCACCATATATTTT
TRBV15	-	TRBJ2-1	few	CATSRAVNEQFF	TGTGCCACCAGCAGAGCGGTAAATGAGCAGTTCTTC
TRBV15	-	TRBJ1-3	many	CATSRDLVNPGNTIYF	TGTGCCACCAGCAGAGATCTGGTTAACCCTGGAAACACCATATATTTT
TRBV10-3	TRBD1	TRBJ2-1	few	CAISDPGQGYNEQFF	TGTGCCATCAGTGATCCGGGACAGGGCTACAATGAGCAGTTCTTC
TRBV5-1	-	TRBJ1-1	many	CASSHGTDTEAFF	TGCGCCAGCAGCCACGGGACCGACACTGAAGCTTTCTTT
TRBV2	-	TRBJ2-1	many	CASRESGLYNEQFF	TGTGCCAGCAGGGAATCGGGTCTCTACAATGAGCAGTTCTTC
TRBV6-2/TRBV6-3	-	TRBJ2-1	many	CASSYSGWGGEQFF	TGTGCCAGCAGTTACTCGGGTTGGGGAGGTGAGCAGTTCTTC
TRBV3-1	-	TRBJ2-1	few	CASSQSLVRGNEQFF	TGTGCCAGCAGCCAATCTCTAGTACGAGGCAATGAGCAGTTCTTC
TRBV4-2	-	TRBJ1-2	many	CASSQGGGDGYTF	TGTGCCAGCAGCCAAGGTGGAGGGGATGGCTACACCTTC
TRBV2	-	TRBJ2-5	-	CASSADRNNQETQYF	TGTGCCAGCAGTGCCGACAGGAACAATCAAGAGACCCAGTACTTC
TRBV3-1	TRBD2	TRBJ2-1	-	CASSPVRGLAGVNEQFF	TGTGCCAGCAGTCCCGTAAGGGGACTAGCGGGAGTGAATGAGCAGTTCTTC
TRBV20-1	-	TRBJ2-1	many	CSARVNEQFF	TGCAGTGCTAGAGTTAATGAGCAGTTCTTC
TRBV7-9	TRBD1	TRBJ1-1	-	CATRQGLENTEAFF	TGTGCCACACGACAGGGTCTGGAGAACACTGAAGCTTTCTTT
TRBV28	TRBD1	TRBJ2-7	few	CASSSPSGQSYEQYF	TGTGCCAGCAGTTCGCCGTCGGGACAGTCCTACGAGCAGTACTTC
TRBV18	-	TRBJ1-6	-	CASIDRDNGFGSPLHF	TGTGCCTCTATCGACCGGGACAACGGATTCGGTTCACCCCTCCACTTT
TRBV4-1	TRBD2	TRBJ2-1	-	CASSHQGLAGGTAYNEQFF	TGCGCCAGCAGCCACCAGGGACTAGCGGGAGGCACAGCCTACAATGAGCAGTTCTTC
TRBV20-1	-	TRBJ1-1	few	CSASDRLVRTEAFF	TGCAGTGCTAGTGACAGGTTGGTGCGCACTGAAGCTTTCTTT
TRBV12-3/TRBV12-4	-	TRBJ1-2	few	CASNRRGDYGYTF	TGTGCCAGCAATCGCAGGGGAGACTATGGCTACACCTTC
TRBV29-1	-	TRBJ2-2	-	CSASSGELFF	TGCAGCGCTTCATCGGGGGAGCTGTTTTTT
TRBV7-9	-	TRBJ2-7	few	CASSRGLPNTYEQYF	TGTGCCAGCAGCCGAGGACTACCCAATACCTACGAGCAGTACTTC
TRBV29-1	TRBD2	TRBJ2-1	many	CSVAGTSGSRNEQFF	TGCAGCGTTGCCGGGACTAGCGGGAGCCGCAATGAGCAGTTCTTC
TRBV12-3/TRBV12-4	-	TRBJ1-5	many	CASSNIQGSGSQPQHF	TGTGCCAGCAGTAATATACAGGGAAGCGGGAGTCAGCCCCAGCATTTT
TRBV12-5	TRBD1	TRBJ2-1	few	CASGGQGFF	TGTGCTAGTGGAGGACAGGGCTTCTTC
TRBV7-8	-	TRBJ2-7	-	CASSLMTPWMDEQYF	TGTGCCAGCAGCTTAATGACCCCGTGGATGGACGAGCAGTACTTC
TRBV19	-	TRBJ2-2	many	CASSTNGGLRAGELFF	TGTGCCAGTAGTACAAATGGGGGGCTCAGGGCCGGGGAGCTGTTTTTT
TRBV28	-	TRBJ2-7	-	CASSLFPPNEQYF	TGTGCCAGCAGTTTATTCCCCCCGAACGAGCAGTACTTC
TRBV2	-	TRBJ1-5	-	CASSDLVHSNQPQHF	TGTGCCAGCAGTGATCTTGTTCATAGCAATCAGCCCCAGCATTTT
TRBV5-1	-	TRBJ2-5	many	CASSLGTLAETQYF	TGCGCCAGCAGCCTAGGGACCTTGGCGGAGACCCAGTACTTC
TRBV7-2	-	TRBJ2-1	few	CASRNGFGRGANEQFF	TGTGCCAGCAGAAACGGGTTCGGCAGGGGAGCCAATGAGCAGTTCTTC
TRBV7-6	-	TRBJ2-2	-	CASSLWTTNTGELFF	TGTGCCAGCAGCTTATGGACTACGAACACCGGGGAGCTGTTTTTT
TRBV25-1	TRBD1	TRBJ1-2	many	CASSETPGQGLNYGYTF	TGTGCCAGCAGTGAAACCCCGGGACAGGGCTTGAACTATGGCTACACCTTC
TRBV12-3/TRBV12-4	-	TRBJ2-1	-	CASTTGGFEVGNEQFF	TGTGCCAGCACCACGGGTGGGTTCGAGGTAGGCAATGAGCAGTTCTTC
TRBV9	-	TRBJ2-7	-	CASSVGSSLAYEQYF	TGTGCCAGCAGCGTGGGGTCCAGCCTGGCCTACGAGCAGTACTTC
TRBV5-6	TRBD2	TRBJ2-7	-	CASSFPRGSLSEQYF	TGTGCCAGCAGCTTTCCTCGCGGGAGCCTTAGCGAGCAGTACTTC
TRBV7-2	-	TRBJ2-7	-	CASSPNEYEQYF	TGTGCCAGCAGCCCGAACGAATACGAGCAGTACTTC